These 14 T cell receptor beta chains originate from one sample sequenced in a study of blood T cell repertoires in COVID-19. Generated by immunoSEQ multiplex PCR, the TCRdb table keeps only in-frame clones and is missing some. The sample records 70,000 to 80,000 clones, around 85% being singletons. Sequencing used peripheral blood. The receptors here all came from a man at least 80 years old in a cohort sampled during active COVID-19.

V and J are TRBV18 and TRBJ2-2; 15 nucleotides agree with TRBD2. From germline, CDR1 is KGHSH and CDR2 LQKENI. There are 20 residues in the CDR3. Unmatched junction bases numbered 11, after V lost 6 bases and J lost 0 bases. CDR3 protein: CASSLPGLAGGTANTGELFF. The CDR3 DNA reads as TGTGCCAGCTCGCTTCCGGGACTAGCGGGGGGAACCGCGAACACCGGGGAGCTGTTTTTT. The variable domain in full, with the rest retrieved from reference TRBV18 and TRBJ2-2, is NAGVMQNPRHLVRRRGQEARLRCSPMKGHSHVYWYRQLPEEGLKFMVYLQKENIIDESGMPKERFSAEFPKEGPSILRIQQVVRGDSAAYFCASSLPGLAGGTANTGELFFGEGSRLTVL.

The chain joins TRBV25-1 to TRBJ2-3, with 16 bases identical to TRBD2. Germline values: CDR1 MGHDK, CDR2 SYGVNS. J gave up 6 bases and V 1 base, and 4 bases lay outside the gene matches. The CDR3 has 17 amino acids. CDR3 in amino acids: CASSELGTSGGADTQYF. Written as DNA, the CDR3 is TGTGCCAGCAGTGAATTAGGGACTAGCGGGGGGGCCGATACGCAGTATTTT.

Only one count was recorded for this clone. The chain uses TRBV19 and TRBJ2-1; D is undetermined. From germline, CDR1 is LNHDA and CDR2 SQIVND (reference sequence). The CDR3 is 12 residues long. The V end lost 9 bases, the J end lost 0 bases, and 6 bases lay between the germline ends. Here the CDR3 reads CARPSSYNEQFF. CDR3 bases: TGTGCCAGACCTAGCTCCTACAATGAGCAGTTCTTC.

The chain carries TRBV9 and TRBJ1-2, with unresolved D. This CDR3 is built from 12 residues. Germline V CDR1 and CDR2: SGDLS, YYNGEE. V was pared by 8 bases and J by 6 bases, with 14 bases between. The CDR3 reads CASFPPLDGYTF. The CDR3 DNA reads as TGTGCCAGTTTTCCCCCTCTCGATGGCTACACCTTC.

The V call is TRBV6-5, the J call TRBJ2-5, with TRBD1 matching 8 bases. With V trimmed by 0 bases and J by 5 bases, 5 bases remained unmatched. There are 15 residues in the CDR3. The V gene's germline CDR1 is MNHEY and CDR2 SVGAGI. As DNA, the CDR3 is TGTGCCAGCAGTTACTCGAGCCAGGGGGCGGAGACCCAGTACTTC. This encodes CASSYSSQGAETQYF.

Points on this clone: Other DNA variants within this sample encode the same CDR3. The V call is TRBV7-9, the J call TRBJ1-3; D is possibly TRBD1 (5 bases). The CDR3 runs to 14 residues. The V and J ends lost 5 bases and 0 bases respectively, with 8 bases between them. Germline V gene sequence: CDR1 SEHNR, CDR2 FQNEAQ (reference sequence). DNA of the CDR3: TGTGCCAGCAGCGCCGACAGCTCTGGAAACACCATATATTTT. Translating gives CASSADSSGNTIYF.

J is TRBJ2-3 and V is TRBV10-3, with 11 bases identical to TRBD2. This CDR3 comprises 16 residues. The germline gives CDR1 ENHRY, CDR2 SYGVKD. V was pared by 6 bases and J by 2 bases, with 7 bases of the junction left unmatched. CDR3 sequence: CAISLKLAGVTDTQYF. The DNA for the CDR3 is TGTGCCATCAGCCTAAAACTAGCGGGGGTCACAGATACGCAGTATTTT.

The CDR3 sequence is CASSGQAHYEQYF. The CDR3 DNA sequence: TGTGCCAGCAGCGGACAGGCCCACTACGAGCAGTACTTC. The chain has TRBV6-5 and TRBJ2-7; TRBD1 matches 7 bases. Looked up from germline, CDR1 is MNHEY and CDR2 is SVGAGI. V lost 6 bases to trimming and J lost 3 bases; unmatched junction nucleotides: 5. CDR3 length: 13 residues.

V is TRBV28 and J is TRBJ1-4; possible D gene TRBD1, 6 bases. Trimming took 6 bases from V and 8 from J, leaving 19 bases between them. CDR1 is MDHEN and CDR2 is SYDVKM in the germline V gene. This CDR3 has 15 amino acids. CDR3 coding DNA: TGTGCCAGCAGCCTCGGCGCACAGGGTAGAGAAAAACTGTTTTTT. As protein: CASSLGAQGREKLFF.

This chain joins TRBV29-1 and TRBJ1-5; no definite D call. Trimming removed 4 bases at V and 1 base at J, with 8 bases between. In germline, CDR1 is SQVTM, CDR2 ANQGSEA. This CDR3 has 13 residues. For the CDR3, the DNA is TGCAGCGTTGGGGAGGGAAGCAATCAGCCCCAGCATTTT. Its protein product is CSVGEGSNQPQHF.

The chain joins TRBV29-1 to TRBJ2-7, with 8 bases matching TRBD2. J lost 2 bases, V lost 4 bases, and 13 bases had no gene match. The CDR3 extends over 16 amino acids. Germline V lookup: CDR1 SQVTM, CDR2 ANQGSEA. CDR3 protein: CSVGGRGAYRTYEQYF. The CDR3 DNA follows: TGCAGCGTTGGGGGGCGGGGGGCCTACCGAACCTACGAGCAGTACTTC.

V is TRBV19 and J is TRBJ1-5; D uncertain. Trimming took 7 bases from V and 0 from J, leaving 16 bases between them. The CDR3 spans 16 residues. From germline, CDR1 is LNHDA and CDR2 SQIVND (reference sequence). DNA of the CDR3: TGTGCCAGTACTCAAGCCGGGGTATATAGCAATCAGCCCCAGCATTTT. Its protein is CASTQAGVYSNQPQHF.

The chain is built from TRBV7-9 and TRBJ1-2, with D uncertain. Trimming stripped 4 bases from V and 7 bases from J, with 13 bases between. Germline V lookup: CDR1 SEHNR, CDR2 FQNEAQ (reference sequence). CDR3 length: 13 amino acids. The CDR3 DNA reads TGTGCCAGCAGCTATACCCAGGTTGGTGGCTACACCTTC. Its translation is CASSYTQVGGYTF.

The CDR3 here is CASSLEPHYGYTF. The CDR3 nucleotides are TGTGCCAGCAGCTTGGAGCCGCACTATGGCTACACCTTC. The gene calls are TRBV5-5 and TRBJ1-2; the D is unclear. Trimming removed 0 bases from V and 3 bases from J, with 6 bases in between. CDR1 is SGHKS and CDR2 is YYEKEE in the germline V gene (reference sequence). The CDR3 length is 13 residues.